This TCR beta chain stems from a study of blood T cell repertoires in COVID-19. Study-wide background: The United States, Italy and Spain provided the acute and convalescent COVID-19 samples. The cDNA or gDNA used as material had been derived from T cells, B-cell-depleted T cells, or PBMCs.

Per the authors' pipeline: Researchers report that nucleated cell counts were estimated from reference gene primer amplification. Using immunoSEQ multiplex PCR, the repertoire was profiled, and TCRdb retains in-frame clones only, with some absent. The DNA gave D and trimming, while V, J and clone size come from that table. The sample has tens of thousands of clones, approximately 78% seen once; the top ten hold under 11%. The CDR3 length is 14 residues. Per the germline V gene, CDR1 is SGHTA and CDR2 is FQGNSA. V was clipped by 7 bases and J by 4 bases; unmatched bases: 8. The sequenced material came from peripheral blood. V is TRBV7-2 and J is TRBJ2-5, with 8 nucleotides matching TRBD2. The source is a man in his fifties or sixties with acute or convalescent COVID-19. CDR3 in DNA: TGTGCCAGCATCTCAAGTCGGGGGGGAGAGACCCAGTACTTC. Translation: CASISSRGGETQYF.